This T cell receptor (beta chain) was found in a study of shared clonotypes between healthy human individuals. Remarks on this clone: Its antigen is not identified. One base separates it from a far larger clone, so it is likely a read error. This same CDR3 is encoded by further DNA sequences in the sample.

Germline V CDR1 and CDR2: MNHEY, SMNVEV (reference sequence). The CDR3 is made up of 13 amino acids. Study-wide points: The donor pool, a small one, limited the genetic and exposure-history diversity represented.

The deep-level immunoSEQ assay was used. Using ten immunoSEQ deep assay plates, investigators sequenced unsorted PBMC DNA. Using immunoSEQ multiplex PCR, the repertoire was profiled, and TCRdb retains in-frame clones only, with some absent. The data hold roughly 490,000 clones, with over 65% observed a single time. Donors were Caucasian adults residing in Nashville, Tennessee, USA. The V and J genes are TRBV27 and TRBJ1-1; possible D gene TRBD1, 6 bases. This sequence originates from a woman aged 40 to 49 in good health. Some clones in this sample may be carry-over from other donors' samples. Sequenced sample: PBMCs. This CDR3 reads CASSLSRDTEAFF. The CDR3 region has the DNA TGTGCCAGCAGTTTAAGCAGGGACACCGAAGCTTTCTTT.